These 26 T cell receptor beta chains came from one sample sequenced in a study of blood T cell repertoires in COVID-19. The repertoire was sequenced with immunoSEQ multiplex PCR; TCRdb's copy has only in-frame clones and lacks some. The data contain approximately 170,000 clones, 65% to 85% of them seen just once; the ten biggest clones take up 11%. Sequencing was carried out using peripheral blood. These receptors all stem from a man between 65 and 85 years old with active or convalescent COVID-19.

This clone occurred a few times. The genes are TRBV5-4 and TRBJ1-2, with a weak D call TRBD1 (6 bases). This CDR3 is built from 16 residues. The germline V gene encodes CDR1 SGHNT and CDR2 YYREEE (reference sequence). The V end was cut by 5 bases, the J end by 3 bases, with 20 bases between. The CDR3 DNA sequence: TGTGCCAGCAGTCACGCCCAGGGGAGAATCGACTATGGCTACACCTTC. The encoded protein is CASSHAQGRIDYGYTF. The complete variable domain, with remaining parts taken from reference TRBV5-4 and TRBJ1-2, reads ETGVTQSPTHLIKTRGQQVTLRCSSQSGHNTVSWYQQALGQGPQFIFQYYREEENGRGNFPPRFSGLQFPNYSSELNVNALELDDSALYLCASSHAQGRIDYGYTFGSGTRLTVV.

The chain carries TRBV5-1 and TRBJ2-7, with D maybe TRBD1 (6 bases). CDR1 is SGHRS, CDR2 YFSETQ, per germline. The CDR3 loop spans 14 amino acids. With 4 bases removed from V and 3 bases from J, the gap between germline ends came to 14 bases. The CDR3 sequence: CASSARDTDYEQYF. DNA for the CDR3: TGCGCCAGCAGCGCTCGGGACACAGACTACGAGCAGTACTTC.

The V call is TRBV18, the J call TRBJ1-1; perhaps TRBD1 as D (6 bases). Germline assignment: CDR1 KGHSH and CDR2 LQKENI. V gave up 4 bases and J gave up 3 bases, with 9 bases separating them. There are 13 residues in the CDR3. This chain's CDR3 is CASSLQGHTEAFF. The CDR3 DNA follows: TGTGCCAGCTCACTACAGGGCCACACTGAAGCTTTCTTT.

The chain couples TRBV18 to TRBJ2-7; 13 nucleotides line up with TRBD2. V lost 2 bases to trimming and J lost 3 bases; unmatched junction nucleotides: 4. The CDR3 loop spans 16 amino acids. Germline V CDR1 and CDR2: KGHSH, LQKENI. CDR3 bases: TGTGCCAGCTCACCAGGACTAGCGGGGGCTAACTACGAGCAGTACTTC. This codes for CASSPGLAGANYEQYF.

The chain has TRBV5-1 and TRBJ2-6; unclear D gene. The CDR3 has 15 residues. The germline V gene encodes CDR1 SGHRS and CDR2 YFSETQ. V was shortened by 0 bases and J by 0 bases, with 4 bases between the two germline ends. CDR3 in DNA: TGCGCCAGCAGCTTGGACAGCTCTGGGGCCAACGTCCTGACTTTC. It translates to CASSLDSSGANVLTF. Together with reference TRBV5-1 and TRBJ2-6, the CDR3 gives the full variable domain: KAGVTQTPRYLIKTRGQQVTLSCSPISGHRSVSWYQQTPGQGLQFLFEYFSETQRNKGNFPGRFSGRQFSNSRSEMNVSTLELGDSALYLCASSLDSSGANVLTFGAGSRLTVL.

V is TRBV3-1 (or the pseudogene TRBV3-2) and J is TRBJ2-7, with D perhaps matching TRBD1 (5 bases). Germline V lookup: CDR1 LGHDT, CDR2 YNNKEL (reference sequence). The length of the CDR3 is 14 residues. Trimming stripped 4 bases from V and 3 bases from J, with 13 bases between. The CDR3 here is CASSPTTGGYEQYF. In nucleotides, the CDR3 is TGTGCCAGCAGCCCCACCACAGGCGGCTACGAGCAGTACTTC.

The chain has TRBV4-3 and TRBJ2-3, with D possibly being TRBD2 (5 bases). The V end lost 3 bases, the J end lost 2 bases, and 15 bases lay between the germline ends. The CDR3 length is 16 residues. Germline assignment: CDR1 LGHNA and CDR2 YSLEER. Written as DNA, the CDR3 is TGCGCCAGCAGCCAGGTTTACGGGAACCCCACAGATACGCAGTATTTT. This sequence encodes CASSQVYGNPTDTQYF.

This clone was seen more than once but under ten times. The CDR3 bases are TGTGCCACCGATCCACGTGGACAGGGGGTCTACGAGCAGTACTTC. Encoded protein: CATDPRGQGVYEQYF. The chain is built from TRBV10-3 and TRBJ2-7; the match to TRBD1 covers 10 bases. V trimming: 10 bases; J trimming: 3 bases; junction bases outside the gene matches: 12. Germline V gene data show CDR1 as ENHRY and CDR2 as SYGVKD. The CDR3 runs to 15 residues.

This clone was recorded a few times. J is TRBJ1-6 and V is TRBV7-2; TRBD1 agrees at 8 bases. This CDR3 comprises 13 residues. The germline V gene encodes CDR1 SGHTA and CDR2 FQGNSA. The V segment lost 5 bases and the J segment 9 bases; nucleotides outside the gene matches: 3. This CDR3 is CASSPGGPSPLHF. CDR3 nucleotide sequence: TGTGCCAGCAGCCCAGGGGGCCCTTCACCCCTCCACTTT.

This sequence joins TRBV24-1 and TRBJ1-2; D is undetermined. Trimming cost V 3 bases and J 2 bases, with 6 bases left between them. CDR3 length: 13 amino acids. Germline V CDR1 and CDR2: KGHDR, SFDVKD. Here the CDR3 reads CATSDNSNYGYTF. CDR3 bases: TGTGCCACCAGTGATAATAGCAACTATGGCTACACCTTC.

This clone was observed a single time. The DNA of the CDR3 is TGCAGCGTTGAAGAGCGCCAGGGCTATGGCTACACCTTC. Translation gives CSVEERQGYGYTF. This rearrangement joins TRBV29-1 to TRBJ1-2; a possible D gene is TRBD1 (5 bases). The length of the CDR3 is 13 residues. Looked up from germline, CDR1 is SQVTM and CDR2 is ANQGSEA. Trimming cost V 0 bases and J 4 bases, with 9 bases left between them. The variable domain in full, completed from reference TRBV29-1 and TRBJ1-2, reads SAVISQKPSRDICQRGTSLTIQCQVDSQVTMMFWYRQQPGQSLTLIATANQGSEATYESGFVIDKFPISRPNLTFSTLTVSNMSPEDSSIYLCSVEERQGYGYTFGSGTRLTVV.

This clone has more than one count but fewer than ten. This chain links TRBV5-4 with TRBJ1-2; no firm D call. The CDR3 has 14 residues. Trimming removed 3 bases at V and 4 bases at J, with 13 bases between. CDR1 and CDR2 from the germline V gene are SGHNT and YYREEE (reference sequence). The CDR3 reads CASSSSGEPYGYTF. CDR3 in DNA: TGTGCCAGCAGCTCCTCCGGGGAACCCTATGGCTACACCTTC.

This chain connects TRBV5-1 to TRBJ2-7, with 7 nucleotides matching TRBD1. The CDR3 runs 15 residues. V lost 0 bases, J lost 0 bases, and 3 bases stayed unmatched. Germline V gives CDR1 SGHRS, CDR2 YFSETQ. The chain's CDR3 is CASSLARGNSYEQYF. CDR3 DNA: TGCGCCAGCAGCTTGGCCAGGGGGAACTCCTACGAGCAGTACTTC.

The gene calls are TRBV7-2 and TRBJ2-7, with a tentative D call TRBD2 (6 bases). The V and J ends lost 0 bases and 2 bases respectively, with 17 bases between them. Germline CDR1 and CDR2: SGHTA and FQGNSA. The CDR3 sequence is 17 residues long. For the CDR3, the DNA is TGTGCCAGCAGCTTAGCGCGGGGTGGATTGGGAACCTACGAGCAGTACTTC. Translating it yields CASSLARGGLGTYEQYF.

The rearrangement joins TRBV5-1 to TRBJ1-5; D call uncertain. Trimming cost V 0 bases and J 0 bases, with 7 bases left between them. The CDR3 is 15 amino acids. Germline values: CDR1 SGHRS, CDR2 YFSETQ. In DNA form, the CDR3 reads TGCGCCAGCAGCTTGGAAGAGTATAGCAATCAGCCCCAGCATTTT. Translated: CASSLEEYSNQPQHF.

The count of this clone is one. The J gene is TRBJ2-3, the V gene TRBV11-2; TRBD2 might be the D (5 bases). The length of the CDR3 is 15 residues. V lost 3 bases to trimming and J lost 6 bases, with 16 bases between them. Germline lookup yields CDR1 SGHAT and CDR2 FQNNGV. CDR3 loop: CASSFGLLEVDTQYF. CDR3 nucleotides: TGTGCCAGCAGCTTTGGACTCCTGGAGGTGGATACGCAGTATTTT.

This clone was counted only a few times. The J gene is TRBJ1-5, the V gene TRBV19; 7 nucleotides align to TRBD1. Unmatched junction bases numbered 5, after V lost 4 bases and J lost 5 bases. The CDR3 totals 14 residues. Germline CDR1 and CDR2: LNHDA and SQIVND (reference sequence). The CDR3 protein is CASSTGQGDQPQHF. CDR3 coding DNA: TGTGCCAGTAGTACTGGGCAGGGGGATCAGCCCCAGCATTTT. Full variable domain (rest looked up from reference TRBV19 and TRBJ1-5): DGGITQSPKYLFRKEGQNVTLSCEQNLNHDAMYWYRQDPGQGLRLIYYSQIVNDFQKGDIAEGYSVSREKKESFPLTVTSAQKNPTAFYLCASSTGQGDQPQHFGDGTRLSIL.

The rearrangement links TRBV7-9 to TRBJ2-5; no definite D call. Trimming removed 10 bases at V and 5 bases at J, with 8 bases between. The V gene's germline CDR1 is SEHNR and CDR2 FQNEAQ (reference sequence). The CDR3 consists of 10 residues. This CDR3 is CATSLETQYF. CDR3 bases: TGTGCCACCTCCTTGGAGACCCAGTACTTC. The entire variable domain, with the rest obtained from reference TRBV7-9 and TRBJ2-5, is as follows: DTGVSQNPRHKITKRGQNVTFRCDPISEHNRLYWYRQTLGQGPEFLTYFQNEAQLEKSRLLSDRFSAERPKGSFSTLEIQRTEQGDSAMYLCATSLETQYFGPGTRLLVL.

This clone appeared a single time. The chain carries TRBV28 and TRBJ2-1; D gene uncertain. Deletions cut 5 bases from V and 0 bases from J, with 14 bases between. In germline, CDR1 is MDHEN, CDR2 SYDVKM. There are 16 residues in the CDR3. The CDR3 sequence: CASSPGSFPSYNEQFF. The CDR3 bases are TGTGCCAGCAGTCCCGGGTCCTTTCCCTCCTACAATGAGCAGTTCTTC. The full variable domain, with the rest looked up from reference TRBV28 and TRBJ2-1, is DVKVTQSSRYLVKRTGEKVFLECVQDMDHENMFWYRQDPGLGLRLIYFSYDVKMKEKGDIPEGYSVSREKKERFSLILESASTNQTSMYLCASSPGSFPSYNEQFFGPGTRLTVL.

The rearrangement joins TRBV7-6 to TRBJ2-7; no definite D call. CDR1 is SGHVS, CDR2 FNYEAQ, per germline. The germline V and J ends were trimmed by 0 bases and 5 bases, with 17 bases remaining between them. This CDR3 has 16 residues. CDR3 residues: CASSLAARSVSHEQYF. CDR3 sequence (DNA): TGTGCCAGCAGCTTAGCGGCACGCTCCGTCTCTCACGAGCAGTACTTC.

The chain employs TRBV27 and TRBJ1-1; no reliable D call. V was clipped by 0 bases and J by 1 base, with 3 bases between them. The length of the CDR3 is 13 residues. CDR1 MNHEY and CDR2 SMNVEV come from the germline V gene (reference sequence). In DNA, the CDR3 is TGTGCCAGCAGTTTATCTCGGAACACTGAAGCTTTCTTT. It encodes CASSLSRNTEAFF.

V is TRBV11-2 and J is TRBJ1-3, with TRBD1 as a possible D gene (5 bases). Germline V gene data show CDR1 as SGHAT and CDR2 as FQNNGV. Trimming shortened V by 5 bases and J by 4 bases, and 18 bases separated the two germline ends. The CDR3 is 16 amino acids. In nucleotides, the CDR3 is TGTGCCAGCAGCGCCCGGGCGGGGGGTTCAGGAAACACCATATATTTT. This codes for CASSARAGGSGNTIYF.

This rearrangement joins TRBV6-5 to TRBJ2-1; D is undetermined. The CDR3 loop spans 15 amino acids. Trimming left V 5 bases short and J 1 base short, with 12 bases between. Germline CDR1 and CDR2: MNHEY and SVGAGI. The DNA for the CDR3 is TGTGCCAGCAGTCCGAGCGCGCCTTCCTACAATGAGCAGTTCTTC. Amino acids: CASSPSAPSYNEQFF.

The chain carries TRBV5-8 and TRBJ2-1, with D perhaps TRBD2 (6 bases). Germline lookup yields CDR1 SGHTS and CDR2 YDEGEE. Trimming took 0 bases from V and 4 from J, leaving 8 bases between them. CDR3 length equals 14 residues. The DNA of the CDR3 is TGTGCCAGCAGCTTGGGGGGGGTTTACAATGAGCAGTTCTTC. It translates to CASSLGGVYNEQFF.

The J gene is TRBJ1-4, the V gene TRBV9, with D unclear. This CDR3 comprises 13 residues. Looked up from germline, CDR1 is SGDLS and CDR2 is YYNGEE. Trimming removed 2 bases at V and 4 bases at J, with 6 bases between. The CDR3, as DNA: TGTGCCAGCAGCGTTACAGATAATGAAAAACTGTTTTTT. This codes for CASSVTDNEKLFF.

The CDR3 DNA follows: TGTGCCAGCTCCCGCGACAGCTACTACACAGATACGCAGTATTTT. It encodes CASSRDSYYTDTQYF. This chain links TRBV18 with TRBJ2-3; the D gene is possibly TRBD1 (5 bases). The germline gives CDR1 KGHSH, CDR2 LQKENI. V was pared by 6 bases and J by 2 bases, with 15 bases between. CDR3 length equals 15 residues. The whole variable domain, filled in from reference TRBV18 and TRBJ2-3, reads NAGVMQNPRHLVRRRGQEARLRCSPMKGHSHVYWYRQLPEEGLKFMVYLQKENIIDESGMPKERFSAEFPKEGPSILRIQQVVRGDSAAYFCASSRDSYYTDTQYFGPGTRLTVL.